Following are 8 T cell receptor beta chains from one sample sequenced in a study of vaccination effects on CD4 cells after COVID-19. Antigens of these TCRs are unknown. The assay was immunoSEQ multiplex PCR, and TCRdb's table has in-frame clones only and misses some. Of approximately 74,000 clones listed, less than 75% are singletons. A 10-day culture period preceded the isolation of CD4+ T cells. Two doses of BNT162b2 or mRNA-1273 vaccine were administered to participants. The sequencing used CD4+ T cells from PBMCs cultured without peptide, collected after COVID-19 vaccination. The receptors come from a human donor who received a COVID-19 vaccine.

The chain is built from TRBV24-1 and TRBJ2-3; 8 bases map to TRBD2. The CDR3 loop spans 17 amino acids. With V trimmed by 3 bases and J by 3 bases, 10 bases remained unmatched. Germline assignment: CDR1 KGHDR and CDR2 SFDVKD. The CDR3 spells CATSDPGTSYKTDTQYF. The CDR3 nucleotides are TGTGCCACCAGTGATCCAGGGACTAGTTATAAGACAGATACGCAGTATTTT.

The genes are TRBV6-5 and TRBJ1-4; perhaps TRBD1 as D (6 bases). Germline CDR1 MNHEY, CDR2 SVGAGI. Trimming cost V 5 bases and J 5 bases, with 12 bases left between them. The CDR3 consists of 14 residues. The CDR3 nucleotides read TGTGCCAGCAGTCGACACAGGGAGAATGAAAAACTGTTTTTT. Protein: CASSRHRENEKLFF.

The gene calls are TRBV5-6 and TRBJ2-2, with D perhaps matching TRBD2 (7 bases). V lost 5 bases and J lost 4, with 18 bases in between. CDR1 is SGHDT and CDR2 is YYEEEE in the germline V gene. The length of the CDR3 is 16 residues. The CDR3 nucleotides read TGTGCCAGCAGTCGTCTGGGCGGGGGCCTCACCGGGGAGCTGTTTTTT. This sequence encodes CASSRLGGGLTGELFF.

The rearrangement uses TRBV19 and TRBJ2-3, with 9 bases fitting TRBD2. The germline V gene has CDR1 LNHDA and CDR2 SQIVND (reference sequence). V shed 6 bases, J shed 2 bases, and the junction held 12 bases outside the gene matches. The CDR3 is made up of 17 amino acids. CDR3 nucleotides: TGTGCCAGTAGCATCAGCGGGGGGACTTCTTACACAGATACGCAGTATTTT. Translation gives CASSISGGTSYTDTQYF.

The CDR3 is CASSFASGGRNEQFF. CDR3 nucleotide sequence: TGTGCCAGCAGCTTTGCTAGCGGGGGGAGGAATGAGCAGTTCTTC. The J gene is TRBJ2-1, the V gene TRBV7-3; 11 bases line up with TRBD2. The junction had 5 bases not matched to a gene; V was cut back by 3 bases and J by 7 bases. CDR1 SGHTA and CDR2 FQGTGA come from the germline V gene. The CDR3 runs to 15 residues.

This clone was seen a handful of times. The chain links TRBV5-4 to TRBJ2-2; 10 nucleotides align to TRBD2. CDR1 and CDR2 from the germline V gene are SGHNT and YYREEE (reference sequence). Trimming took 0 bases from V and 4 from J; bases not matched to a gene: 6. The CDR3 consists of 17 residues. The CDR3 sequence is CASSLGLAGAGTGELFF. CDR3 bases: TGTGCCAGCAGCTTGGGGCTAGCGGGGGCTGGCACCGGGGAGCTGTTTTTT.

This clone has only a few counts. The chain combines TRBV2 with TRBJ1-6, with D possibly TRBD1 on 6 matching bases. Trimming left V 7 bases short and J 10 bases short, with 14 bases between. The CDR3 covers 13 residues. Germline assignment: CDR1 SNHLY and CDR2 FYNNEI. Here the CDR3 DNA reads TGTGCCAGCAAGACAGGTACTTCATCACCCCTCCACTTT. Protein sequence: CASKTGTSSPLHF.

This chain links TRBV2 with TRBJ2-2; TRBD2 might be the D (6 bases). V dropped 5 bases and J dropped 0 bases, with 13 bases sitting between them. This CDR3 is built from 16 residues. The V gene's germline CDR1 is SNHLY and CDR2 FYNNEI. The CDR3 region is CASSRTGLPNTGELFF. CDR3 coding DNA: TGTGCCAGCAGTCGAACGGGACTCCCGAACACCGGGGAGCTGTTTTTT.